What follows are 2 T cell receptor beta chains derived from one specimen sequenced in a study of post-analysis software for immune sequencing data. Findings and limits, study-wide: Several TRBV segments (TRBV5-6, TRBV5-1 and TRBV20-1 among them) occurred more frequently in patients than in controls.

No antigens are known for them. Carried by the TCR beta cDNA libraries were unique molecular identifiers. Via MiXCR, TCRdb re-called the PCR reads, giving one row per CDR3 protein. The sample shows hundreds of thousands of distinct CDR3 sequences, more than 50% of them seen only once. The sample was blood. The receptor set was obtained from a girl aged 2-10 years with multiple sclerosis.

CDR3: CSARDRVPYEQYF. CDR3 coding DNA: TGCAGTGCTAGGGACAGGGTCCCCTACGAGCAGTACTTC. The gene calls are TRBV20-1 and TRBJ2-7, with 8 bases aligning to TRBD1. The germline V gene encodes CDR1 DFQATT and CDR2 SNEGSKA (reference sequence). CDR3 length: 13 residues. Trimming took 3 bases from V and 2 from J; bases not matched to a gene: 3.

The chain has TRBV20-1 and TRBJ1-4; TRBD1 matches at 7 bases. Looked up from germline, CDR1 is DFQATT and CDR2 is SNEGSKA (reference sequence). Trimming took 2 bases from V and 7 from J; bases not matched to a gene: 10. The CDR3 runs to 15 residues. The CDR3 reads CSARFRQGGSEKLFF. CDR3 DNA sequence: TGCAGTGCTAGATTCCGACAGGGAGGGAGTGAAAAACTGTTTTTT.